What follows is one T cell receptor beta chain and its context. These data are taken from a study of blood T cell repertoires in COVID-19. This CDR3 has 16 residues. Repertoires were generated with immunoSEQ multiplex PCR, while TCRdb's copy carries only in-frame clones and drops some. The table lists some 200,000 clones, roughly 87% of them singletons. Which cohort a participant joined came from the clinical history participants gave. Specimen: PBMCs or T cells enriched from blood (not recorded which). This receptor was taken from a woman aged 25 to 45 who had recovered from COVID-19. The rearrangement joins TRBV21-1 to TRBJ2-1; TRBD2, the table's D call, was not compared with the DNA. TRBV21-1 is labeled a pseudogene. CDR3 sequence: CASSAPRRSSYNEQFF. DNA for the CDR3: TGTGCCAGCAGCGCCCCACGGAGGAGCTCCTACAATGAGCAGTTCTTC.